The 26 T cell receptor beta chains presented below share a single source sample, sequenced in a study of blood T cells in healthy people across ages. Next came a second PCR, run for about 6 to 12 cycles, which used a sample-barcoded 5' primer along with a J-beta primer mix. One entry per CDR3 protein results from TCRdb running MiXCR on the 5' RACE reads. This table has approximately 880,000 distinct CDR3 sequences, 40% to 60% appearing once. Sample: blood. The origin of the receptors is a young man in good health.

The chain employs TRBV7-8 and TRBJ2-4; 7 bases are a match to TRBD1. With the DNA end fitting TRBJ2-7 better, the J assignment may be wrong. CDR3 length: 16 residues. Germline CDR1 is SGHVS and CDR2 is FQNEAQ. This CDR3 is CASSSGRGQEAYEQYF. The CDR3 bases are TGTGCCAGCAGCTCAGGGAGAGGACAGGAAGCCTACGAGCAGTACTTC.

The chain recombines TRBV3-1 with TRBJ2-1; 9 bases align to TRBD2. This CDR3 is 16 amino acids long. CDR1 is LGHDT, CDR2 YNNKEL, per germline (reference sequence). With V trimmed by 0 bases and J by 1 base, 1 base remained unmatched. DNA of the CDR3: TGTGCCAGCAGCCAAGATACTAGCGGGTCCTACAATGAGCAGTTCTTC. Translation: CASSQDTSGSYNEQFF.

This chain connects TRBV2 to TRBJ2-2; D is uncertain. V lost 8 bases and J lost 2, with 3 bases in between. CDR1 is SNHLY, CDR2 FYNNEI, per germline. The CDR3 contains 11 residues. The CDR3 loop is CASLNTGELFF. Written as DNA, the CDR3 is TGTGCCAGCTTAAACACCGGGGAGCTGTTTTTT.

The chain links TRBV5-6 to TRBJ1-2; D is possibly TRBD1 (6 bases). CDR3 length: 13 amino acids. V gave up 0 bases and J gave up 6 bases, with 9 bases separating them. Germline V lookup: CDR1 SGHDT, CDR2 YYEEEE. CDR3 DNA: TGTGCCAGCAGCTTGGGACAGGAACATGGCTACACCTTC. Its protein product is CASSLGQEHGYTF. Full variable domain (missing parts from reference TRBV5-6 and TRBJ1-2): DAGVTQSPTHLIKTRGQQVTLRCSPKSGHDTVSWYQQALGQGPQFIFQYYEEEERQRGNFPDRFSGHQFPNYSSELNVNALLLGDSALYLCASSLGQEHGYTFGSGTRLTVV.

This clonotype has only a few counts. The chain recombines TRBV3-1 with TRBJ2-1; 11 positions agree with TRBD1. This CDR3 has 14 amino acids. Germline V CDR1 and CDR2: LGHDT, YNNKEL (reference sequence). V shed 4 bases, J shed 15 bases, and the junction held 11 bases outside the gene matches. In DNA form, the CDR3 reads TGTGCCAGCAGCCGAGAGGGGACAGGGGGAACATGGTTCTTC. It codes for CASSREGTGGTWFF.

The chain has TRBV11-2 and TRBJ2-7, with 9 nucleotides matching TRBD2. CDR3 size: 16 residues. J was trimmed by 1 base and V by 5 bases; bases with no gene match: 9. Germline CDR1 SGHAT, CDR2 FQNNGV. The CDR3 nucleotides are TGTGCCAGCAGCCCGATCGGGGCGGGAGGGTCCTACGAGCAGTACTTC. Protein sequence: CASSPIGAGGSYEQYF.

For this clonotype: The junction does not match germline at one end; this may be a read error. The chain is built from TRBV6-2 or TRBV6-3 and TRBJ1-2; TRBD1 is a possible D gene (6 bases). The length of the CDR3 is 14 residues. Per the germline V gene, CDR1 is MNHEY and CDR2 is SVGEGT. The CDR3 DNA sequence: TGTGCCAGCAGCGACGAGGGGGGCTCGTATGGTTACACCTTC. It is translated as CASSDEGGSYGYTF.

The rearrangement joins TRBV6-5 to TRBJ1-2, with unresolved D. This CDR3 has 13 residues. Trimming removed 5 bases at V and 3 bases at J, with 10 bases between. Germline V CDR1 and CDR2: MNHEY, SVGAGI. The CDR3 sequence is CASSVQSDYGYTF. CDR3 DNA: TGTGCCAGCAGTGTACAGAGCGACTATGGCTACACCTTC.

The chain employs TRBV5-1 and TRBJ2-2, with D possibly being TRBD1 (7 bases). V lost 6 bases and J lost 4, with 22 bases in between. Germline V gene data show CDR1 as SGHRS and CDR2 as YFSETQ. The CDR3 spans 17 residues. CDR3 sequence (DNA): TGCGCCAGCAACCCGGCGGGACAGCGATTAGGCACCGGGGAGCTGTTTTTT. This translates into CASNPAGQRLGTGELFF.

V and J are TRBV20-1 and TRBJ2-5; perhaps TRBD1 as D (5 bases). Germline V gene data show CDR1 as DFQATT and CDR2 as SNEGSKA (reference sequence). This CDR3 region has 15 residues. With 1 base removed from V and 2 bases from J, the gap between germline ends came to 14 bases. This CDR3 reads CSARGVKGRQETQYF. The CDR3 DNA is TGCAGTGCTAGAGGAGTGAAGGGGCGACAAGAGACCCAGTACTTC.

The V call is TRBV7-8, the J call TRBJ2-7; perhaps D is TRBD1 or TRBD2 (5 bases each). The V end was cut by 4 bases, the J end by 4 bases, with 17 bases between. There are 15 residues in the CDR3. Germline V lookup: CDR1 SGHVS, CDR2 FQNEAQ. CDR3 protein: CASSSSRDRSYEQYF. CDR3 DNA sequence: TGTGCCAGCAGCTCCAGCCGGGACCGTTCGTACGAGCAGTACTTC.

This CDR3 reads CSAEGTIDTQYF. CDR3 in DNA: TGCAGTGCTGAAGGGACAATTGATACGCAGTATTTT. The gene calls are TRBV20-1 and TRBJ2-3, with D maybe TRBD1 (6 bases). The CDR3 runs to 12 residues. Germline lookup yields CDR1 DFQATT and CDR2 SNEGSKA (reference sequence). Deletions cut 5 bases from V and 6 bases from J, with 12 bases between.

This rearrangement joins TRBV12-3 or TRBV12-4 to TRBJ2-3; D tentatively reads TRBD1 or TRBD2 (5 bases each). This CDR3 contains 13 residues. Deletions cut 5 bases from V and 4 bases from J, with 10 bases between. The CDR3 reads CASSGGPADTQYF. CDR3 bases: TGTGCCAGCAGTGGGGGTCCGGCAGATACGCAGTATTTT.

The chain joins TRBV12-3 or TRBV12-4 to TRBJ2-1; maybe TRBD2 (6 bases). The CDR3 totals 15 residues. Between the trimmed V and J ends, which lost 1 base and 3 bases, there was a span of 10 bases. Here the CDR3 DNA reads TGTGCCAGCAGTTTAGAGGGAGGAAACTACAATGAGCAGTTCTTC. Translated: CASSLEGGNYNEQFF.

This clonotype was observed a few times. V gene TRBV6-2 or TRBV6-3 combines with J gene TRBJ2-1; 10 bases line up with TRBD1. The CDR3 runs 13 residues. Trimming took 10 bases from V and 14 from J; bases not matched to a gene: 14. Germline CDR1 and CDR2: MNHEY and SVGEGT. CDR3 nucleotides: TGTGCCACCGAGGGGACAGGGGATACCCCGGAGTTCTTC. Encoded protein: CATEGTGDTPEFF.

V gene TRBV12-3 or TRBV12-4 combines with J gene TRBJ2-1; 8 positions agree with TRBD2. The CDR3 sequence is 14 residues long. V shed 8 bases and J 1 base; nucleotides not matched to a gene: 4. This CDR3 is CASAGTRSYNEQFF. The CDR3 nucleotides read TGTGCCAGCGCCGGGACTAGGTCCTACAATGAGCAGTTCTTC.

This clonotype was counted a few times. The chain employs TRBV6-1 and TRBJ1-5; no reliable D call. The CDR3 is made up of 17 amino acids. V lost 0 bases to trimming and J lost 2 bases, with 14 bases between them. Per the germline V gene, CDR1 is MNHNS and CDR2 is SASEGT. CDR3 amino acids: CASSEALRTVGNQPQHF. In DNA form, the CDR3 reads TGTGCCAGCAGTGAAGCGCTCCGGACGGTGGGCAATCAGCCCCAGCATTTT.

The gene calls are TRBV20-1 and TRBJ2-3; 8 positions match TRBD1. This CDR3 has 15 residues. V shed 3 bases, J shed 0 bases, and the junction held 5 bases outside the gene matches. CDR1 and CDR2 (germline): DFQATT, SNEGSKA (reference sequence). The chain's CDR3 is CSARDRDRSTDTQYF. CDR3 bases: TGCAGTGCTAGGGACCGGGACAGGAGCACAGATACGCAGTATTTT.

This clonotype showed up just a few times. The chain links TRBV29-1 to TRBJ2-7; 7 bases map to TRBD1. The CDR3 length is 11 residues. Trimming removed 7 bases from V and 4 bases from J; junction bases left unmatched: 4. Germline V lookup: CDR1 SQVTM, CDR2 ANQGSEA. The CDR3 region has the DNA TGCAGCGGTAAACAGGGGTACGAGCAGTACTTC. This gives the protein CSGKQGYEQYF.

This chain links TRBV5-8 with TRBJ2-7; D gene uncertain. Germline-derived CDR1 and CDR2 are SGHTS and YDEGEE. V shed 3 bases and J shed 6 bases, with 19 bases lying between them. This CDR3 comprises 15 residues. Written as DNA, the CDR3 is TGTGCCAGCAGCTCCTACAGTTTTCTTAGGGTCGAGCAGTACTTC. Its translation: CASSSYSFLRVEQYF.

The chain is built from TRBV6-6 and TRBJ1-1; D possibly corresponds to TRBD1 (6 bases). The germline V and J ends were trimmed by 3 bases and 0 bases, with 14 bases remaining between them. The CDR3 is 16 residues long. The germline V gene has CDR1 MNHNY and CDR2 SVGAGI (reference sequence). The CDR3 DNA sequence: TGTGCCAGCAGTTATTCCGGGACAAGCGTGAACACTGAAGCTTTCTTT. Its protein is CASSYSGTSVNTEAFF.

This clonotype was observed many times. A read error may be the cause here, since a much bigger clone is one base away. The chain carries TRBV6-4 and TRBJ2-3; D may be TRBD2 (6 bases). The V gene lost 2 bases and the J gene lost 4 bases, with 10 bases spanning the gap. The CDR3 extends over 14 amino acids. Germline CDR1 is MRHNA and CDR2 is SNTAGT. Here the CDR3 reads CASSDRGGSDTQYF. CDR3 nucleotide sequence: TGTGCCAGCAGTGACCGAGGAGGGTCAGATACGCAGTATTTT.

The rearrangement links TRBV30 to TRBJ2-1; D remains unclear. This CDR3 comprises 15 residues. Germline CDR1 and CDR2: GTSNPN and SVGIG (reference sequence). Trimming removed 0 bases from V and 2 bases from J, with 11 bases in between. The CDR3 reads CAWSVLQAPYNEQFF. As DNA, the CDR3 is TGTGCCTGGAGTGTACTCCAGGCCCCCTACAATGAGCAGTTCTTC.

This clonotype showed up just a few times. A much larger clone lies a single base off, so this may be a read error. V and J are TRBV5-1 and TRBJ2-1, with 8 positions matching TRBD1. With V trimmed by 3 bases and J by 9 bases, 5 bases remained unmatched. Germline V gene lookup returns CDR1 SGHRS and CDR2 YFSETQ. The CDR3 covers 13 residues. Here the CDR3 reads CASSWGDRGEQFF. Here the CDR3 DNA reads TGCGCCAGCAGCTGGGGTGACAGGGGTGAGCAGTTCTTC.

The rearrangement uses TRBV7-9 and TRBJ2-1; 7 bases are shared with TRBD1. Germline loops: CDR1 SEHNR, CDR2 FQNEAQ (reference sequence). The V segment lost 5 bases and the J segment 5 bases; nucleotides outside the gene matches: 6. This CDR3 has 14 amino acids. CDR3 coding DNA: TGTGCCAGCAGCCCCCGAGGGACAGACAATGAGCAGTTCTTC. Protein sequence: CASSPRGTDNEQFF.

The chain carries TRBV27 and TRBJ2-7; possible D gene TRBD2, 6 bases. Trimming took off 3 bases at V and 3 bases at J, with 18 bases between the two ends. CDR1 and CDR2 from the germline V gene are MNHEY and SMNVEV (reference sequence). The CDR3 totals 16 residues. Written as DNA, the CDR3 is TGTGCCAGCAGTTTGCAGTCGGGACTCCGGAGCTACGAGCAGTACTTC. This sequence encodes CASSLQSGLRSYEQYF.